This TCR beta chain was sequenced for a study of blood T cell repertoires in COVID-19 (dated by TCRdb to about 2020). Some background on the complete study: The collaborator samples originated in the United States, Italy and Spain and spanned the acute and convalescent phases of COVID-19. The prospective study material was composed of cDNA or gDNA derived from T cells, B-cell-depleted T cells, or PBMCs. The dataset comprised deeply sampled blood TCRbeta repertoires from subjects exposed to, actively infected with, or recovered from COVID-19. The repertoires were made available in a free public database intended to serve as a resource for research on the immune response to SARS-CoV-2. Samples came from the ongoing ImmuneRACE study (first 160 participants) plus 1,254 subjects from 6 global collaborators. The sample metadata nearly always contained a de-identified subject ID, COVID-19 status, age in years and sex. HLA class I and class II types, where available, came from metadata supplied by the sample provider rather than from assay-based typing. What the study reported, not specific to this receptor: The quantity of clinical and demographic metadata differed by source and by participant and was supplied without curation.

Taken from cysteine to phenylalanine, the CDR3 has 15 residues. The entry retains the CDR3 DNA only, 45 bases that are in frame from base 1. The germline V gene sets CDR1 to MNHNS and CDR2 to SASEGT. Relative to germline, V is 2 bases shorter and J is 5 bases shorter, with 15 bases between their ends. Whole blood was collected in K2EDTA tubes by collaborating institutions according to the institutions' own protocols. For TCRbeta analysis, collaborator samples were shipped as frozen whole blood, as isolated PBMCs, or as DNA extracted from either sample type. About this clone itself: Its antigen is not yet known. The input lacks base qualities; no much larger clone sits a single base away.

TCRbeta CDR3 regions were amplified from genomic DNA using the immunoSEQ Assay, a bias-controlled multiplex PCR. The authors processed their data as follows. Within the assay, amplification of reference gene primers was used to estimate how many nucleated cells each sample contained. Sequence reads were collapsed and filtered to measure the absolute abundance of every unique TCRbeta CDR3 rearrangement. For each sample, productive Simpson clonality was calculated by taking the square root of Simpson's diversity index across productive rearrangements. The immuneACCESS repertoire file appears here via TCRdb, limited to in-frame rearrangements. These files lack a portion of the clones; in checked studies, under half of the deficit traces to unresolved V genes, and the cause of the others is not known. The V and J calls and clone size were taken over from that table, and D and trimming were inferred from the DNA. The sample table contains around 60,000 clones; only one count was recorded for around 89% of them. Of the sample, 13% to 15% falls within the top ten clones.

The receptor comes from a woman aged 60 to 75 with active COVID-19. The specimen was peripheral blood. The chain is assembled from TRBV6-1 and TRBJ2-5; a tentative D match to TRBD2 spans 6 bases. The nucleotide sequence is TGTGCCAGCAGTGAACAGGGCAGAGGGAGGGAGACCCAGTACTTC. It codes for CASSEQGRGRETQYF.